This T cell receptor beta chain was captured by sequencing in a study of blood T cell repertoires in COVID-19. The germline gives CDR1 SNHLY, CDR2 FYNNEI. The CDR3 has 15 amino acids. V dropped 8 bases and J dropped 8; count of bases not matched to a gene: 14. Authors' methods: Using reference gene primer amplification, nucleated cell counts were estimated. Assay used: immunoSEQ multiplex PCR; TCRdb lists only in-frame clones, some missing. That table gives V, J and clone size, and the DNA gave D and trimming. The sample carries 300,000 or so clones, 87% recorded once. V gene TRBV2 combines with J gene TRBJ2-1; 8 bases line up with TRBD2. This receptor was taken from a man aged 45-65 years with active or convalescent COVID-19. The source material was peripheral blood. CDR3 loop: CASSPGGTTIHEQFF. The CDR3 coding sequence is TGTGCCAGCTCTCCGGGAGGGACAACCATACATGAGCAGTTCTTC.